This T cell receptor (beta chain) was found in a study of OX40 agonist ivuxolimab in advanced cancers. The protocol was immunoSEQ multiplex PCR, while the TCRdb copy is restricted to in-frame clones and leaves out a portion. Of roughly 100,000 clones listed, around 85% are singletons. The specimen comprised CD4+ or CD8+ T cells sorted from blood, sampled in a trial of the OX40 agonist ivuxolimab. This TCR came from an adult with an advanced solid tumor such as melanoma, head and neck, liver or kidney cancer.

The CDR3 region has the DNA TGTGCCAGCTCCCTCCGGGAGCAACCCTCGGAAGAGACCCAGTACTTC. It is translated as CASSLREQPSEETQYF. The rearrangement joins TRBV18 to TRBJ2-5; TRBD2 is a possible D gene (6 bases). CDR3 size: 16 residues. In germline, CDR1 is KGHSH, CDR2 LQKENI. V was clipped by 6 bases and J by 3 bases, with 20 bases between them.